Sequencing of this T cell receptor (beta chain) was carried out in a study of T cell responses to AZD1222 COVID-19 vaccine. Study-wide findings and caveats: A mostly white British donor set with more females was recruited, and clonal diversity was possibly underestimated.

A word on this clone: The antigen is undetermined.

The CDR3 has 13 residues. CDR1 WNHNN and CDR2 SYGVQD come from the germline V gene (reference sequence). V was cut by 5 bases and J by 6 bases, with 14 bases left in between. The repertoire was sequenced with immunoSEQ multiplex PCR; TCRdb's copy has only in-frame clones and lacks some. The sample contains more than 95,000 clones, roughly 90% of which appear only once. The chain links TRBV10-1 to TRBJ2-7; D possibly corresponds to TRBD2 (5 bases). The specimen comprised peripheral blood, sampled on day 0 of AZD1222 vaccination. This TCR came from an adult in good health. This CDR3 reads CASSYSLGSEQYF. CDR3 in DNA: TGCGCCAGCAGTTACTCCCTAGGGAGCGAGCAGTACTTC.